This T cell receptor (beta chain) was obtained from a study of shared clonotypes between healthy human individuals. General study points: Sorted-subset sequencing was shown by rarefaction to be incomplete despite large depth.

This clone was seen a single time. Its matching antigen is unknown. CDR3 length equals 13 residues. With 8 bases clipped from V and 7 bases from J, the junction kept 10 bases outside the gene matches. The V gene's germline CDR1 is MGHDK and CDR2 SYGVNS. Libraries were prepared by immunoSEQ multiplex PCR; TCRdb keeps only in-frame clonotypes and omits some of them. Of 2,100,000 or so clones listed, around 95% are singletons. This TCR was sampled from a man between 18 and 29 years old in good health. The chain links TRBV25-1 to TRBJ1-1; 7 nucleotides match TRBD1. The specimen was naive CD4+ T cells sorted from blood. The subset: CD45RA+ positively selected. The CDR3 DNA follows: TGTGCCAGCGGGGGACAGTTCGAGAGTGAAGCTTTCTTT. Protein: CASGGQFESEAFF.